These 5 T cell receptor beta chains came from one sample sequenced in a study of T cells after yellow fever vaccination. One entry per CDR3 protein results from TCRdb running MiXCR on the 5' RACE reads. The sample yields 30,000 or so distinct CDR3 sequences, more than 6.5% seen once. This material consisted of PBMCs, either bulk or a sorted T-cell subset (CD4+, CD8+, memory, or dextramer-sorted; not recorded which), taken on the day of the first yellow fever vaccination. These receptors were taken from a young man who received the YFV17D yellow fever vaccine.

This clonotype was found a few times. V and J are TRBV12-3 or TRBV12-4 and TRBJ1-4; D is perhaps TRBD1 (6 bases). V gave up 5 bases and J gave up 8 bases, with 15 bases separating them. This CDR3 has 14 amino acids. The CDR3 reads CASSREGGREKLFF. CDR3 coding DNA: TGTGCCAGCAGTCGAGAGGGGGGGAGAGAAAAACTGTTTTTT.

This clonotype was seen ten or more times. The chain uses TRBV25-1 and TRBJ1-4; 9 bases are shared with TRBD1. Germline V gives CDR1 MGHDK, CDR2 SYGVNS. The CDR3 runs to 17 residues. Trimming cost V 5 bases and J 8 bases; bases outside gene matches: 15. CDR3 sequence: CASSSPGTGKVTEKLFF. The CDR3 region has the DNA TGTGCCAGCAGTTCACCGGGGACAGGGAAGGTGACGGAAAAACTGTTTTTT.

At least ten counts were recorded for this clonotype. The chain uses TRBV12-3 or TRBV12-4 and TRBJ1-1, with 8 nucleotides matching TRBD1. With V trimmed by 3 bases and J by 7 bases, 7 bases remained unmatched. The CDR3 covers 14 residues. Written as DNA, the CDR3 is TGTGCCAGCAGTTTGGGACAGGAACCAGGTGAAGCTTTCTTT. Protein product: CASSLGQEPGEAFF.

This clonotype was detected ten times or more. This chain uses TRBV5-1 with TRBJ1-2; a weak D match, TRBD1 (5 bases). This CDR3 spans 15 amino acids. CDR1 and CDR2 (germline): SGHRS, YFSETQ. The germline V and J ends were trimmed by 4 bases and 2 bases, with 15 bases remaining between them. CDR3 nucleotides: TGCGCCAGCAGCGCGCAGGGCCGAGGAAACTATGGCTACACCTTC. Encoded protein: CASSAQGRGNYGYTF.

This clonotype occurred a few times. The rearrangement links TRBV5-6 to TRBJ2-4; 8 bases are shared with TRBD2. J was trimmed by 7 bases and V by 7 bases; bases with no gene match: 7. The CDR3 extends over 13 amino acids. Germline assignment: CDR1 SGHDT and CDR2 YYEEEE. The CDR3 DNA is TGTGCCAGCGGCTCCACGGGGGGGAACATTCAGTACTTC. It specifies CASGSTGGNIQYF. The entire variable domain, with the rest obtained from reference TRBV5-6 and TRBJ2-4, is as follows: DAGVTQSPTHLIKTRGQQVTLRCSPKSGHDTVSWYQQALGQGPQFIFQYYEEEERQRGNFPDRFSGHQFPNYSSELNVNALLLGDSALYLCASGSTGGNIQYFGAGTRLSVL.